Listed here are 10 T cell receptor beta chains from one sample, sequenced in a study of control samples from healthy donors and cancer patients. Repertoires were generated with immunoSEQ multiplex PCR, while TCRdb's copy carries only in-frame clones and drops some. The repertoire consists of about 100,000 clones, with roughly 80% occurring once and the leading ten covering 15% to 20%. Sequenced material: blood. The origin of the receptors is a man younger than 40 in good health.

Worth noting for this clone: This sample also contains other DNA sequences that code for the same CDR3. The chain is built from TRBV6-5 and TRBJ2-7; 7 nucleotides line up with TRBD1. CDR1 is MNHEY, CDR2 SVGAGI, per germline. The CDR3 is made up of 15 amino acids. After removal of 0 bases from V and 0 bases from J, the junction contained 2 bases not matched to a gene. The CDR3 sequence is CASSYSGDSSYEQYF. CDR3 bases: TGTGCCAGCAGTTACTCGGGGGACAGCTCCTACGAGCAGTACTTC.

V gene TRBV7-2 combines with J gene TRBJ2-7; D ambiguous. The CDR3 sequence is 15 residues long. Trimming took 5 bases from V and 4 from J, leaving 18 bases between them. In germline, CDR1 is SGHTA, CDR2 FQGNSA. CDR3 amino acids: CASSPQTSAGYEQYF. CDR3 bases: TGTGCCAGCAGCCCCCAGACGTCCGCAGGTTACGAGCAGTACTTC.

The chain combines TRBV5-4 with TRBJ2-3; 9 bases agree with TRBD2. Germline lookup yields CDR1 SGHNT and CDR2 YYREEE (reference sequence). V lost 4 bases and J lost 2; bases outside the gene matches: 8. The CDR3 is made up of 16 amino acids. In DNA, the CDR3 is TGTGCCAGCAGCCCCCCGACTAGCGGTTTCACAGATACGCAGTATTTT. The encoded protein is CASSPPTSGFTDTQYF.

The chain joins TRBV5-5 to TRBJ2-3; TRBD2 matches at 13 bases. V was pared by 5 bases and J by 3 bases, with 9 bases of the junction left unmatched. The CDR3 consists of 17 residues. CDR1 SGHKS and CDR2 YYEKEE come from the germline V gene (reference sequence). The CDR3 spells CASRPTSGGRFTDTQYF. CDR3 bases: TGTGCCAGCAGACCGACTAGCGGGGGGAGGTTTACAGATACGCAGTATTTT.

This clone came up a few times. V gene TRBV7-9 combines with J gene TRBJ2-5, with D tentatively TRBD2 (6 bases). Germline CDR1 SEHNR, CDR2 FQNEAQ (reference sequence). CDR3 length: 13 residues. V was clipped by 5 bases and J by 2 bases, with 9 bases between them. Here the CDR3 DNA reads TGTGCCAGCAGCCGGGACTTGCAAGAGACCCAGTACTTC. Amino acid sequence: CASSRDLQETQYF.

On this clone itself: The sample carries other DNA sequences with the same CDR3. The chain employs TRBV5-4 and TRBJ1-6; the D is unclear. V was shortened by 1 base and J by 8 bases, with 4 bases between the two germline ends. Germline V gives CDR1 SGHNT, CDR2 YYREEE (reference sequence). The CDR3 has 12 amino acids. The CDR3 spells CASSLPYSPLHF. The DNA for the CDR3 is TGTGCCAGCAGCTTGCCTTATTCACCCCTCCACTTT.

This clone was seen more than once but under ten times. The V and J genes are TRBV6-2 or TRBV6-3 and TRBJ2-1, with D possibly being TRBD2 (5 bases). V was shortened by 2 bases and J by 3 bases, with 8 bases between the two germline ends. Germline values: CDR1 MNHEY, CDR2 SVGEGT. The CDR3 spans 14 residues. The CDR3 protein is CASSYLRDYNEQFF. The CDR3 DNA is TGTGCCAGCAGTTACCTCCGGGACTACAATGAGCAGTTCTTC.

The chain joins TRBV5-5 to TRBJ2-7; no clear D gene. The germline V gene encodes CDR1 SGHKS and CDR2 YYEKEE (reference sequence). This CDR3 is built from 15 residues. Trimming removed 0 bases at V and 0 bases at J, with 10 bases between. The CDR3, as DNA: TGTGCCAGCAGCTTGGAGGGTTGGCACTCCTACGAGCAGTACTTC. Protein: CASSLEGWHSYEQYF. Looking up the rest from reference TRBV5-5 and TRBJ2-7 gives the full variable domain: DAGVTQSPTHLIKTRGQQVTLRCSPISGHKSVSWYQQVLGQGPQFIFQYYEKEERGRGNFPDRFSARQFPNYSSELNVNALLLGDSALYLCASSLEGWHSYEQYFGPGTRLTVT.

The rearrangement links TRBV18 to TRBJ1-1; no definite D call. CDR1 is KGHSH and CDR2 is LQKENI in the germline V gene. CDR3 length: 14 amino acids. V lost 3 bases and J 3 bases, leaving 11 bases between the germline ends. CDR3 bases: TGTGCCAGCTCACCCAATGGTGCGTACACTGAAGCTTTCTTT. This encodes CASSPNGAYTEAFF.

This chain connects TRBV7-9 to TRBJ2-1, with D tentatively TRBD2 (6 bases). The CDR3 runs 15 residues. Per germline, CDR1 SEHNR and CDR2 FQNEAQ (reference sequence). V shed 2 bases and J shed 3 bases, with 11 bases lying between them. CDR3 nucleotide sequence: TGTGCCAGCAGCTTACTTGGGGGGAGCTACAATGAGCAGTTCTTC. This encodes CASSLLGGSYNEQFF.